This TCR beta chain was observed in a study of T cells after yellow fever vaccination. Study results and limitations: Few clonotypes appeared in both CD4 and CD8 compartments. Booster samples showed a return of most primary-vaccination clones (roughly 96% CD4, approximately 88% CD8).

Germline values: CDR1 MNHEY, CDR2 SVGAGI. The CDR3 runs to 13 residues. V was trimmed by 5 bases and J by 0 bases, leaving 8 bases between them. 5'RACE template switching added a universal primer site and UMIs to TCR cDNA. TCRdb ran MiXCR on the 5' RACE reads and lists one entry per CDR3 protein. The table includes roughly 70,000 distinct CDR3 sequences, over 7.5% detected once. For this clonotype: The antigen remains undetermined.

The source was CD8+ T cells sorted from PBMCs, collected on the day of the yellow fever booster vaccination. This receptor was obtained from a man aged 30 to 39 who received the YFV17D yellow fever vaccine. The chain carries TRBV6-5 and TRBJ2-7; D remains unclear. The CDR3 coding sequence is TGTGCCAGCAGTCGTTACCGCTCCTACGAGCAGTACTTC. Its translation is CASSRYRSYEQYF.